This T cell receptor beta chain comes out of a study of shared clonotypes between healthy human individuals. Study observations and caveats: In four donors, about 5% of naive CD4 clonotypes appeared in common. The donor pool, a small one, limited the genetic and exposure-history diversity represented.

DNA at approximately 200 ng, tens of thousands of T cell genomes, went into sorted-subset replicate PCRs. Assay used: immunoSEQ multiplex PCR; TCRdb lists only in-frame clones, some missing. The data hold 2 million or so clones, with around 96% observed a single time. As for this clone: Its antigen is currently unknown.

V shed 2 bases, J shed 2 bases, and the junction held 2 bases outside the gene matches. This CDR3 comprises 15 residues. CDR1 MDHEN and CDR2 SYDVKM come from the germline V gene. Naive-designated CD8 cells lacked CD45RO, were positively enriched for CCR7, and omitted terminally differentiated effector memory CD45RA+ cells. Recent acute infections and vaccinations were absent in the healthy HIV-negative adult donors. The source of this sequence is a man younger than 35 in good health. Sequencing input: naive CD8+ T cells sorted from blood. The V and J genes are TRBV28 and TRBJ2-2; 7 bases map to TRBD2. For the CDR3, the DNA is TGTGCCAGCAGTTTAACTAGCGCAAACACCGGGGAGCTGTTTTTT. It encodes CASSLTSANTGELFF. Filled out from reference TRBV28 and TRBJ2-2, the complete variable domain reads DVKVTQSSRYLVKRTGEKVFLECVQDMDHENMFWYRQDPGLGLRLIYFSYDVKMKEKGDIPEGYSVSREKKERFSLILESASTNQTSMYLCASSLTSANTGELFFGEGSRLTVL.